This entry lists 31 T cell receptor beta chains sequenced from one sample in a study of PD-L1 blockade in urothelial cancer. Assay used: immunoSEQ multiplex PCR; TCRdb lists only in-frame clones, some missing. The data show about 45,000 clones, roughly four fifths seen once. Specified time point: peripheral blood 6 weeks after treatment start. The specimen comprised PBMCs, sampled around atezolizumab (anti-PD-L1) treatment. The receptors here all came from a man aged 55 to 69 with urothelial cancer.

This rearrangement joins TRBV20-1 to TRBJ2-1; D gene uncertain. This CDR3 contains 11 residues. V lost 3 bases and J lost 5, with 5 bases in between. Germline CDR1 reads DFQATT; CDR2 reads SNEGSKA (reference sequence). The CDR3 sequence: CSASHHNEQFF. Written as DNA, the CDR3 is TGCAGTGCTAGTCATCACAATGAGCAGTTCTTC.

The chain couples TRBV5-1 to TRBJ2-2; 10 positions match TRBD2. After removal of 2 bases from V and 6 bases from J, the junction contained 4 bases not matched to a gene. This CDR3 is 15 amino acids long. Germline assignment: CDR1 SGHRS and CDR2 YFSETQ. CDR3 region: CASSFSLAGAGELFF. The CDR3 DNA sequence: TGCGCCAGCAGCTTTTCGCTAGCGGGAGCCGGGGAGCTGTTTTTT.

The DNA of the CDR3 is TGTGCCATTCGGACTAGCGGAGCAGATACGCAGTATTTT. This encodes CAIRTSGADTQYF. The V gene is TRBV10-3, the J gene TRBJ2-3; 10 bases are a match to TRBD2. This CDR3 comprises 13 residues. CDR1 ENHRY and CDR2 SYGVKD come from the germline V gene. Losses at the gene ends were 9 bases for V and 4 bases for J; bases not matched to a gene: 4.

The CDR3 DNA reads as TGTGCCAGTCTTAAGGGGAATCAGCCCCAGCATTTT. It yields the protein CASLKGNQPQHF. The chain links TRBV28 to TRBJ1-5, with D tentatively TRBD1 (5 bases). The V gene lost 9 bases and the J gene lost 4 bases, with 10 bases spanning the gap. This CDR3 is built from 12 residues. Germline values: CDR1 MDHEN, CDR2 SYDVKM.

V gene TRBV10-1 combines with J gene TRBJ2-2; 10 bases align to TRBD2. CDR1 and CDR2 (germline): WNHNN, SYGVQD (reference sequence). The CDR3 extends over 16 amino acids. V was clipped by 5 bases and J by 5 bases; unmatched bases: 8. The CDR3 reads CASSKTSGLGTGELFF. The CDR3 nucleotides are TGCGCCAGCAGTAAGACTAGCGGGCTGGGGACCGGGGAGCTGTTTTTT.

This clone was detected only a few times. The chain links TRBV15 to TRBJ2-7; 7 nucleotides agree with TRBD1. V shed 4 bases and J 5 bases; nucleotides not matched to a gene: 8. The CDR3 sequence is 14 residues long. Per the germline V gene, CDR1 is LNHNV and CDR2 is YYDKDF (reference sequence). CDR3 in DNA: TGTGCCACCAGCAACCGAATCACAGGGGACGAGCAGTACTTC. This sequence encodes CATSNRITGDEQYF.

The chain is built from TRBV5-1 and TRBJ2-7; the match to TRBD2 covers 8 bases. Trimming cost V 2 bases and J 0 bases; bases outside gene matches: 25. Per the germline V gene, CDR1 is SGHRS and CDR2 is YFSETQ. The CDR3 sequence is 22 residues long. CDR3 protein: CASSFPRGEALSGLGSSYEQYF. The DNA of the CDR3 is TGCGCCAGCAGCTTCCCACGAGGAGAAGCACTCTCGGGACTAGGCAGCTCCTACGAGCAGTACTTC.

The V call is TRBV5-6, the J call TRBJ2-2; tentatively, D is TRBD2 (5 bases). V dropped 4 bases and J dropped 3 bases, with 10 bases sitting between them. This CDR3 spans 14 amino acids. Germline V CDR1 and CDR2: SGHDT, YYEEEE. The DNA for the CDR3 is TGTGCCAGCAGCCGCGGGTTGGACACCGGGGAGCTGTTTTTT. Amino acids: CASSRGLDTGELFF.

Here the CDR3 reads CASTPTSGSYEQYF. The CDR3 nucleotides read TGTGCCAGCACCCCCACTAGCGGATCCTACGAGCAGTACTTC. The chain uses TRBV7-9 and TRBJ2-7; the match to TRBD2 covers 8 bases. V lost 7 bases and J lost 1; bases outside the gene matches: 6. The CDR3 covers 14 residues. CDR1 and CDR2 (germline): SEHNR, FQNEAQ (reference sequence).

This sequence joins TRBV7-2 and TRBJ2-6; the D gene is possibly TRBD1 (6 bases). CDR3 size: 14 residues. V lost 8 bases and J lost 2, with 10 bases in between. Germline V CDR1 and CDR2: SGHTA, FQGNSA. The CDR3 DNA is TGTGCCAGCCAAACAGGGACTGGGGCCAACGTCCTGACTTTC. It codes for CASQTGTGANVLTF.

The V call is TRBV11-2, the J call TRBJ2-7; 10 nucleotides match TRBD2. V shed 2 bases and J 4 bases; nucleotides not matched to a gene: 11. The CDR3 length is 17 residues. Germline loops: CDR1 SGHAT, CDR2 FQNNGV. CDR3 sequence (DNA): TGTGCCAGCAGCTTATGGGCTAGCGGGAGTTATTCTTACGAGCAGTACTTC. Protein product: CASSLWASGSYSYEQYF.

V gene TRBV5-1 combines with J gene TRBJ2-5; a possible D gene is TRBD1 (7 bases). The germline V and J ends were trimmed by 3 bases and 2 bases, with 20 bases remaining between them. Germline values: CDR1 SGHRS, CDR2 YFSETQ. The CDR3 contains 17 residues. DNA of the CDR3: TGCGCCAGCAGCTGGCCGGAGGGGGCCGGCCGGCAAGAGACCCAGTACTTC. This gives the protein CASSWPEGAGRQETQYF.

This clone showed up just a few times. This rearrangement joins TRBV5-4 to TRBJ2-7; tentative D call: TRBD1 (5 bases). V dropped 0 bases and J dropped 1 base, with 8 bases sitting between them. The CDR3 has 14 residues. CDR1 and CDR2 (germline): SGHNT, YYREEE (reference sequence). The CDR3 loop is CASSLGGSSYEQYF. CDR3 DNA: TGTGCCAGCAGCTTGGGGGGCAGTTCCTACGAGCAGTACTTC.

The CDR3: CASSLGLAVDTQYF. The CDR3, as DNA: TGCGCCAGCAGCTTGGGACTAGCGGTAGATACGCAGTATTTT. The V and J genes are TRBV5-1 and TRBJ2-3, with 9 bases lining up with TRBD2. The V gene end was trimmed by 0 bases and the J gene end by 5 bases; junction bases not matched to a gene: 1. Germline CDR1 and CDR2: SGHRS and YFSETQ. The CDR3 covers 14 residues.

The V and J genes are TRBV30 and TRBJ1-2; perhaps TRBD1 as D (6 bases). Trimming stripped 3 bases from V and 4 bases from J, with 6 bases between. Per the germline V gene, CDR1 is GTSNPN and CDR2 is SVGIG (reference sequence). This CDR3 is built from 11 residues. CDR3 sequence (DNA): TGTGCCTGGAGGGACAGCTATGGCTACACCTTC. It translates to CAWRDSYGYTF.

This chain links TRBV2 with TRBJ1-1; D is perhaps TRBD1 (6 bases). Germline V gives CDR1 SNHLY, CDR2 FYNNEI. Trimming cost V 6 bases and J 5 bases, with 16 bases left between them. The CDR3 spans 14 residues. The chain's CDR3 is CASSSREGGTEAFF. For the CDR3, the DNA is TGTGCCAGCAGCTCCAGGGAAGGGGGTACTGAAGCTTTCTTT.

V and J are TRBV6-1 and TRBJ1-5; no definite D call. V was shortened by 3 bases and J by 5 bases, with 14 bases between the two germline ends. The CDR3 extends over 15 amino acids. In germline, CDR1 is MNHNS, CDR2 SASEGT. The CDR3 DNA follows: TGTGCCAGCAGTGAGAACGGAGCCTTATATCAGCCCCAGCATTTT. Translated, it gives CASSENGALYQPQHF.

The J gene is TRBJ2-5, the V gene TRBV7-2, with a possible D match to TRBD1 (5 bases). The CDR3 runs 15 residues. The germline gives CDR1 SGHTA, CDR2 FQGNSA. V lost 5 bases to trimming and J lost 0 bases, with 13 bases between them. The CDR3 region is CASSEETVYQETQYF. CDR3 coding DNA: TGTGCCAGCAGCGAAGAGACAGTTTACCAAGAGACCCAGTACTTC. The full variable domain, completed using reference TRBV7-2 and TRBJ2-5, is GAGVSQSPSNKVTEKGKDVELRCDPISGHTALYWYRQSLGQGLEFLIYFQGNSAPDKSGLPSDRFSAERTGGSVSTLTIQRTQQEDSAVYLCASSEETVYQETQYFGPGTRLLVL.

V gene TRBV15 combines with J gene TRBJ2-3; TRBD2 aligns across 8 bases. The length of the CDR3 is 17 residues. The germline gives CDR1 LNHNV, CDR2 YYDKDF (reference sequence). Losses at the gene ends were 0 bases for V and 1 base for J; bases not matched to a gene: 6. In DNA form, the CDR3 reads TGTGCCACCAGCAGAGACCGAGCGGGAGCGGGCACAGATACGCAGTATTTT. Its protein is CATSRDRAGAGTDTQYF.

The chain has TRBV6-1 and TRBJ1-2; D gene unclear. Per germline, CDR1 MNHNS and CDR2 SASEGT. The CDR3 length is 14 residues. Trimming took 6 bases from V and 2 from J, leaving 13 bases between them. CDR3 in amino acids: CASREGGGNYGYTF. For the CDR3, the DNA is TGTGCCAGCAGAGAGGGCGGAGGGAACTATGGCTACACCTTC.

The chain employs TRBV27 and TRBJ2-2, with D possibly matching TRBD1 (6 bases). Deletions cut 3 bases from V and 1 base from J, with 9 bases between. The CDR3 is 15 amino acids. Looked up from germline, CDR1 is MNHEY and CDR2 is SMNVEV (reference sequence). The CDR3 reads CASSLSRGNTGELFF. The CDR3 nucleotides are TGTGCCAGCAGTTTGTCCAGGGGGAACACCGGGGAGCTGTTTTTT.

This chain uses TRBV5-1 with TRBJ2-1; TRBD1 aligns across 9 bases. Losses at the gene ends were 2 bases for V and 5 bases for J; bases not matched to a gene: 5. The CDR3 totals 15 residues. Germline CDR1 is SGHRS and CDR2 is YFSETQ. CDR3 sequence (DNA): TGCGCCAGCAGCTTTCTCGGGACAGGGAACAATGAGCAGTTCTTC. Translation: CASSFLGTGNNEQFF.

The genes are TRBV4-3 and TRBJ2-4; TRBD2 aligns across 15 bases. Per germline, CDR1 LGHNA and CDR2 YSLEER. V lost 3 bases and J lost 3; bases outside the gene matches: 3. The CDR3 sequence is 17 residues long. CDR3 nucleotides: TGCGCCAGCAGCCAGAGGACTAGCGGGAGGGACAAAAACATTCAGTACTTC. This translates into CASSQRTSGRDKNIQYF.

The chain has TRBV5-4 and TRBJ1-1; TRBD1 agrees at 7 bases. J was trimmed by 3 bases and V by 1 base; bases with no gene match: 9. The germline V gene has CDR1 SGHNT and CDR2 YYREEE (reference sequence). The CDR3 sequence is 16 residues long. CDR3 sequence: CASSLTSRGKDTEAFF. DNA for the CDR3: TGTGCCAGCAGCTTGACGTCCAGGGGGAAAGACACTGAAGCTTTCTTT.

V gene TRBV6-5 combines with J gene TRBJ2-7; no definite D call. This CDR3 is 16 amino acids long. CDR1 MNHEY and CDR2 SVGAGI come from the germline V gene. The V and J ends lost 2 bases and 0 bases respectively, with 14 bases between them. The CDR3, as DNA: TGTGCCAGCAGTTACGCAGACCCCCGGAGCTCCTACGAGCAGTACTTC. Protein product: CASSYADPRSSYEQYF.

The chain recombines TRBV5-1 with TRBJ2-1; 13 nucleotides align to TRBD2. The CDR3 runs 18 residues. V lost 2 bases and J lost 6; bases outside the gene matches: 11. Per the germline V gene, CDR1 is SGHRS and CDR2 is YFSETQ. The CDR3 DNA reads TGCGCCAGCAGCTTAAGGAGGACTAGCGGGAGTATAAGCAATGAGCAGTTCTTC. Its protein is CASSLRRTSGSISNEQFF.

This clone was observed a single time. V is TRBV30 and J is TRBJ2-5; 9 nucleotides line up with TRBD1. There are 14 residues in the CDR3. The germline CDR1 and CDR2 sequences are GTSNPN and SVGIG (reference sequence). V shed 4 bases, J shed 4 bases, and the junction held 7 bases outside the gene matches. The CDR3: CAWKTGQGLETQYF. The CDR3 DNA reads TGTGCCTGGAAAACCGGACAGGGGCTAGAGACCCAGTACTTC.

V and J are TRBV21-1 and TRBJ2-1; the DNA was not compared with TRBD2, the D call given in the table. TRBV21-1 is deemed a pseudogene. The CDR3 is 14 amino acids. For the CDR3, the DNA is TGTGCCAGCAGGAACTATCCTTCCTGCAATGAGCAGTTCTTC. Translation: CASRNYPSCNEQFF.

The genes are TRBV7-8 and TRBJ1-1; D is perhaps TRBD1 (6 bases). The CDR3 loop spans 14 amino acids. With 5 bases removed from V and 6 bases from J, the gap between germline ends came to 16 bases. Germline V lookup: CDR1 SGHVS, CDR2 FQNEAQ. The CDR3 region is CASSEQGFGAEAFF. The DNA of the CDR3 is TGTGCCAGCAGCGAACAGGGTTTCGGTGCTGAAGCTTTCTTT. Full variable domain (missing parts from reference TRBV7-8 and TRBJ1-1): GAGVSQSPRYKVAKRGQDVALRCDPISGHVSLFWYQQALGQGPEFLTYFQNEAQLDKSGLPSDRFFAERPEGSVSTLKIQRTQQEDSAVYLCASSEQGFGAEAFFGQGTRLTVV.

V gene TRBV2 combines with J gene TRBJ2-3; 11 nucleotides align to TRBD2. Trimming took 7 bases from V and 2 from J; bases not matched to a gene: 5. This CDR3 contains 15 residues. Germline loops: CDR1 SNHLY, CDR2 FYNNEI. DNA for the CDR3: TGTGCCAGCACTAAGACTAGCGGGGCCACAGATACGCAGTATTTT. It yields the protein CASTKTSGATDTQYF.

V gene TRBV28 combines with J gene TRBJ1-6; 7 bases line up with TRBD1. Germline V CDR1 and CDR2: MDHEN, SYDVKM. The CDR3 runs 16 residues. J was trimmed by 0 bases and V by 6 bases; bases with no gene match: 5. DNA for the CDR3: TGTGCCAGCAGGCGGACAGGAAGCTCCTATAATTCACCCCTCCACTTT. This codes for CASRRTGSSYNSPLHF.